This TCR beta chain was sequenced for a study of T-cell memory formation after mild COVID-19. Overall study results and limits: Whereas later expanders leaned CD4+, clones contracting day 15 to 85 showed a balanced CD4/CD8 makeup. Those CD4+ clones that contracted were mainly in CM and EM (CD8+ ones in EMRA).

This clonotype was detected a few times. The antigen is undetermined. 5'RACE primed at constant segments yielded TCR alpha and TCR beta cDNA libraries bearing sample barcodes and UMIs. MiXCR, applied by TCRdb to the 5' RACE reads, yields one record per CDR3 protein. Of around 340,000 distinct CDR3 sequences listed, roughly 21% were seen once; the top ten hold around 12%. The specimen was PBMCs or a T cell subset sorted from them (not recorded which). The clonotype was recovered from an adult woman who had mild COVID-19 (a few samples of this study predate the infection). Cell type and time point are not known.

The CDR3 coding sequence is TGCGCCAGCAGCCAAGATGGGGGGCGAAGGAGGGGAAACACCATATATTTT. Translated: CASSQDGGRRRGNTIYF. The chain couples TRBV4-1 to TRBJ1-3; D is possibly TRBD1 (6 bases). CDR1 and CDR2 (germline): MGHRA, YSYEKL. The CDR3 runs 17 residues. V was clipped by 0 bases and J by 4 bases, with 16 bases between them.